This T cell receptor beta chain was profiled in a study of Tregs in tolerant kidney transplant recipients. Method: immunoSEQ multiplex PCR; TCRdb's copy keeps in-frame clones and lacks some. This table holds about 110,000 clones, nearly 90% found once. With 4 bases removed from V and 1 base from J, the gap between germline ends came to 11 bases. CDR1 and CDR2 from the germline V gene are LNHDA and SQIVND (reference sequence). This CDR3 contains 15 residues. The chain joins TRBV19 to TRBJ1-5, with TRBD1 as a possible D gene (5 bases). The source of this sequence is a human donor who received a combined kidney and bone marrow transplant. Sequences were derived from CD4+ T cells from blood, sampled before the transplant. CDR3 residues: CASSTLRGSNQPQHF. CDR3 bases: TGTGCCAGTAGTACCCTACGGGGGAGCAATCAGCCCCAGCATTTT.